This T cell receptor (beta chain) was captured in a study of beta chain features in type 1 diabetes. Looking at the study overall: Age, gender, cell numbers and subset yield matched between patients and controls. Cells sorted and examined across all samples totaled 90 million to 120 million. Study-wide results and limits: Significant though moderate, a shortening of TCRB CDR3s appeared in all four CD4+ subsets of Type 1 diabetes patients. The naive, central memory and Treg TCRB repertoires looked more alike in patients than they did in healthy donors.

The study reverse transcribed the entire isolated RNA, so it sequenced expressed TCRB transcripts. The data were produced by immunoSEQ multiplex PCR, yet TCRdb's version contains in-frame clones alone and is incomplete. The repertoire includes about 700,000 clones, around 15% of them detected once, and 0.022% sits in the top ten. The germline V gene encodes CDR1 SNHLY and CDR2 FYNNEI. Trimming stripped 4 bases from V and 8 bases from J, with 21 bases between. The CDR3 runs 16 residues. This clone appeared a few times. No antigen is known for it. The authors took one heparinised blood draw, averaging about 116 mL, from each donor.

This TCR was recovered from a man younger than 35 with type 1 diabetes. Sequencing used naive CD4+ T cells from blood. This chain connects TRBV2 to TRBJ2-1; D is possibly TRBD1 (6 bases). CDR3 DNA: TGTGCCAGCAGTGTTTGGCAGGGGACCCAAAGGGATGAGCAGTTCTTC. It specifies CASSVWQGTQRDEQFF. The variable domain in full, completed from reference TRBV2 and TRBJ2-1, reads EPEVTQTPSHQVTQMGQEVILRCVPISNHLYFYWYRQILGQKVEFLVSFYNNEISEKSEIFDDQFSVERPDGSNFTLKIRSTKLEDSAMYFCASSVWQGTQRDEQFFGPGTRLTVL.